These T cell receptor beta chains were read from a single sample in a study of regulatory T cells in long-lasting Graves disease. TCRdb itself ran the multiplex PCR reads through MiXCR, one entry per CDR3 protein. The table lists fewer than 650,000 distinct CDR3 sequences, approximately 15% of them singletons. These records were also assigned to another study, of T cells in Graves' hyperthyroidism and ophthalmopathy.

The source was peripheral blood mononuclear cells (PBMCs), collected at new diagnosis, from a patient treated with antithyroid drugs. The receptors were gathered from a woman aged 30 to 39 with Graves disease. Both conserved end residues are part of each CDR3. Each record gives: V gene, D gene, J gene, CDR3 length, clone size, CDR3 protein, CDR3 DNA. D genes are given only for firm matches. For some rows the clone size is stated as once, few or many, or as a class when expanded; others skip it.

TRBV20-1	TRBD1	TRBJ1-2	15	many	CSARVRQGAYYGYTF	TGCAGTGCTAGAGTCCGACAGGGGGCCTACTATGGCTACACCTTC
TRBV20-1	NA	TRBJ1-6	12	few	CSAKQNNSPLHF	TGCAGTGCTAAACAGAACAATTCACCCCTCCACTTT
TRBV5-1	TRBD2	TRBJ2-7	16	NA	CASTPGTSGLWGEQYF	TGCGCCAGCACACCCGGGACTAGCGGTCTTTGGGGGGAGCAGTACTTC
TRBV5-5	NA	TRBJ2-7	12	NA	CASIKTGTEQYF	TGTGCCAGCATAAAAACAGGGACCGAGCAGTACTTC
TRBV12-3/TRBV12-4	NA	TRBJ2-6	15	NA	CASSLRVYGANVLTF	TGTGCCAGCAGTCTCAGGGTTTACGGGGCCAACGTCCTGACTTTC
TRBV6-4	TRBD1	TRBJ2-2	15	NA	CASSAQGQFIGELFF	TGTGCCAGCAGTGCCCAGGGACAGTTCATCGGGGAGCTGTTTTTT
TRBV20-1	TRBD1	TRBJ1-2	15	few	CSASGKSGTGYGYTF	TGCAGTGCTAGTGGCAAATCCGGGACAGGGTATGGCTACACCTTC
TRBV28	NA	TRBJ1-6	14	NA	CASSIQQSQRPLHF	TGTGCCAGCAGTATTCAGCAAAGTCAGCGACCCCTCCACTTT
TRBV7-8	TRBD2	TRBJ2-3	16	NA	CASSLGGRVLTDTQYF	TGTGCCAGCAGCTTAGGCGGGAGGGTCCTCACAGATACGCAGTATTTT
TRBV29-1	TRBD1	TRBJ2-2	13	NA	CSVDRTGTGELFF	TGCAGCGTTGACAGGACAGGGACCGGGGAGCTGTTTTTT
TRBV19	NA	TRBJ2-3	13	NA	CATRTPGTDTQYF	TGTGCCACCCGGACACCCGGTACAGATACGCAGTATTTT
TRBV27	TRBD2	TRBJ2-1	13	few	CASSDLKREEGFF	TGTGCCAGCAGTGACTTAAAACGGGAGGAGGGGTTCTTC
TRBV3-1	TRBD2	TRBJ2-3	16	few	CASSQESGGRTDTQYF	TGTGCCAGCAGCCAAGAATCGGGAGGGCGCACAGATACGCAGTATTTT
TRBV12-3/TRBV12-4	NA	TRBJ2-1	12	few	CASSKGNNEQFF	TGTGCCAGCAGTAAGGGAAACAATGAGCAGTTCTTC
TRBV10-3	NA	TRBJ1-4	13	many	CAISTGPNEKLFF	TGTGCCATCAGTACAGGGCCTAATGAAAAACTGTTTTTT